Included here is one T cell receptor (beta chain) sequence, with context. Looked up from germline, CDR1 is PRHDT and CDR2 is FYEKMQ (reference sequence). V was shortened by 5 bases and J by 8 bases, with 15 bases between the two germline ends. The CDR3 runs to 14 residues. Original handling: Reference gene primer amplification in the assay estimated nucleated cell counts. Only in-frame clones appear in the TCRdb table, and some are missing; sequencing was by immunoSEQ multiplex PCR. V and J calls and clone size are as listed in that table; D and trimming were resolved from the DNA. The repertoire consists of a few hundred thousand clones, with approximately 90% occurring once and the leading ten covering less than 3%. This entry is derived from a study of blood T cell repertoires in COVID-19. The overall study: Sites in the United States, Italy and Spain provided acute and convalescent COVID-19 samples.

Before being deemed recovered, Cohort 3 donors had two negative PCRs, clearance, or symptom resolution. Material: PBMCs or T cells enriched from blood (not recorded which). The chain carries TRBV13 and TRBJ1-4; D is possibly TRBD1 (6 bases). The sequence came from a woman aged 50 to 60 who had recovered from COVID-19. The CDR3 sequence is CASSVGGAGEKLFF. The CDR3 bases are TGTGCCAGCAGCGTGGGGGGGGCTGGGGAAAAACTGTTTTTT.